This T cell receptor beta chain was retrieved from a study of T cells after yellow fever vaccination. Study findings and constraints: There was a small share of clonotypes that showed up in both the CD4 and CD8 compartments. Sorted repertoires could include abundant contaminating clonotypes from bulk cells. Post-booster reappearance was seen for most primary-vaccination clones (around 96% CD4, around 89% CD8).

To note about this clonotype: The antigen is unknown.

A process of 5'RACE template switching, which added a universal primer site and UMIs, was used to make TCR cDNA. TCRdb reprocessed the 5' RACE reads via MiXCR and lists one record per CDR3 protein. In the table there are hundreds of thousands of distinct CDR3 sequences, over 15% of which are singletons. Germline CDR1 and CDR2: MNHEY and SVGAGI. V gave up 9 bases and J gave up 4 bases, with 19 bases separating them. CDR3 length: 16 amino acids. The chain employs TRBV6-5 and TRBJ1-6; D unresolved. Source: PBMCs, taken before the yellow fever booster vaccination. This sequence originates from a man aged 18 to 29 who received the YFV17D yellow fever vaccine. The DNA for the CDR3 is TGTGCCAGTGGGGTAGGAGGACGGGCATATAATTCACCCCTCCACTTT. This gives the protein CASGVGGRAYNSPLHF.